The rows below give T cell receptor beta chains drawn from one sample of a study of cytomegalovirus exposure and HLA in healthy donors. Assay: immunoSEQ multiplex PCR; the TCRdb copy retains only in-frame clones and omits some. This table has 150,000 to 200,000 clones, roughly four fifths appearing once. Sequenced sample: PBMCs. These receptors all come from a man aged 50 or older in good health and CMV-seropositive. Both conserved end residues are part of each CDR3. Each record gives: V gene, J gene, clone size, D gene, CDR3 protein, CDR3 DNA. A D gene is named only where the DNA matches it firmly. Clone size appears in some rows only: once, few, many, or a class for an expanded clone.

>TRBV9|TRBJ2-1|NA|NA
CASSAEGGGARNEQFF
TGTGCCAGCAGCGCGGAGGGTGGGGGGGCGCGCAATGAGCAGTTCTTC
>TRBV9|TRBJ2-1|NA|TRBD2
CASSTTGGPKFF
TGTGCCAGCAGCACCACGGGGGGGCCGAAGTTCTTC
>TRBV7-9|TRBJ2-5|few|NA
CASSLIQGETQYF
TGTGCCAGCAGCTTGATCCAGGGCGAGACCCAGTACTTC
>TRBV5-1|TRBJ2-7|NA|NA
CASSMTGPFPYEQYF
TGCGCCAGCAGCATGACAGGACCTTTCCCCTACGAGCAGTACTTC
>TRBV28|TRBJ2-3|NA|TRBD2
CASRSGGADTQYF
TGTGCCAGCAGGTCGGGAGGAGCAGATACGCAGTATTTT
>TRBV18|TRBJ2-2|NA|TRBD2
CASSLGLAANTGELFF
TGTGCCAGCTCACTGGGACTAGCGGCGAACACCGGGGAGCTGTTTTTT
>TRBV7-7|TRBJ2-1|NA|NA
CASSLGASKYNEQFF
TGTGCCAGCAGCTTGGGGGCTAGCAAATACAATGAGCAGTTCTTC
>TRBV6-1|TRBJ2-1|NA|NA
CASSENQGTLNEQFF
TGTGCCAGCAGTGAAAATCAGGGGACCCTCAATGAGCAGTTCTTC
>TRBV13|TRBJ2-1|NA|NA
CASSLGRNEQFF
TGTGCCAGCAGTCTAGGGAGGAATGAGCAGTTCTTC
>TRBV6-5|TRBJ2-7|NA|NA
CASSYATRSYEQYF
TGTGCCAGCAGTTACGCGACAAGATCCTACGAGCAGTACTTC
>TRBV6-1|TRBJ1-2|NA|TRBD1
CASSTGTGVGYTF
TGTGCCAGCAGCACCGGGACAGGTGTTGGCTACACCTTC
>TRBV28|TRBJ2-7|NA|NA
CASSLTGGSYEQYF
TGTGCCAGCAGTTTAACCGGAGGGTCCTACGAGCAGTACTTC
>TRBV5-1|TRBJ2-7|NA|TRBD1
CASSSDRGPYEQYF
TGCGCCAGCAGCTCCGACAGGGGGCCTTACGAGCAGTACTTC
>TRBV14|TRBJ1-2|NA|TRBD1
CASSSRDSHEYGYTF
TGTGCCAGCAGCTCGCGGGACAGTCACGAGTATGGCTACACCTTC
>TRBV18|TRBJ2-1|NA|TRBD1
CASSQTGSHEQFF
TGTGCCAGCTCACAGACAGGGTCTCATGAGCAGTTCTTC
>TRBV28|TRBJ1-1|NA|NA
CASDSSLYAEAFF
TGTGCCAGTGACAGCTCTCTTTACGCTGAAGCTTTCTTT
>TRBV5-1|TRBJ2-2|NA|TRBD1
CASSFWTGGYSNTGELFF
TGCGCCAGCAGCTTCTGGACAGGGGGATATTCGAACACCGGGGAGCTGTTTTTT
>TRBV10-3|TRBJ2-1|NA|TRBD2
CAISETQAGGPHEQFF
TGTGCCATCAGTGAGACGCAAGCGGGAGGGCCCCATGAGCAGTTCTTC
>TRBV5-1|TRBJ2-2|NA|TRBD1
CASSVTGVGTGELFF
TGCGCCAGCAGCGTGACAGGGGTCGGCACCGGGGAGCTGTTTTTT
>TRBV11-2|TRBJ2-7|NA|TRBD2
CASSLVGGGSVQYF
TGTGCCAGCAGCTTAGTTGGTGGCGGGAGTGTGCAGTACTTC
>TRBV28|TRBJ2-7|NA|TRBD2
CASTQLAEDTYEQYF
TGTGCCAGCACCCAGCTAGCGGAAGATACCTACGAGCAGTACTTC
>TRBV9|TRBJ2-2|NA|NA
CASSVGPGTGELFF
TGTGCCAGCAGCGTAGGCCCGGGAACCGGGGAGCTGTTTTTT
>TRBV28|TRBJ1-5|NA|NA
CASSFPFNQPQHF
TGTGCCAGCAGTTTTCCCTTCAATCAGCCCCAGCATTTT
>TRBV7-2|TRBJ1-1|NA|NA
CASSLGLPNTEAFF
TGTGCCAGCAGCTTGGGACTGCCGAACACTGAAGCTTTCTTT
>TRBV6-6|TRBJ2-7|NA|TRBD1
CASTGDRVYEQYF
TGTGCCAGCACCGGGGACAGGGTCTACGAGCAGTACTTC
>TRBV15|TRBJ2-5|once|TRBD1
CATSRARGRGETQYF
TGTGCCACCAGCCGTGCCAGGGGGCGAGGGGAGACCCAGTACTTC
>TRBV5-1|TRBJ2-1|NA|NA
CASSYQGTTYNEQFF
TGCGCCAGCAGTTACCAGGGGACGACCTACAATGAGCAGTTCTTC
>TRBV27|TRBJ2-5|NA|TRBD2
CASSLIAGTPQETQYF
TGTGCCAGCAGTTTAATAGCGGGAACCCCCCAAGAGACCCAGTACTTC
>TRBV5-1|TRBJ2-1|NA|NA
CASSLEQNSYNEQFF
TGCGCCAGCAGCTTGGAACAGAATTCCTACAATGAGCAGTTCTTC
>TRBV7-9|TRBJ2-7|NA|TRBD1
CASSHNKGGQGSYEQYF
TGTGCCAGCAGCCATAACAAAGGGGGACAGGGTTCCTACGAGCAGTACTTC
>TRBV19|TRBJ2-7|NA|TRBD2
CASSSRLAGRPAYEQYF
TGTGCCAGTAGTAGCCGACTAGCGGGCCGCCCCGCCTACGAGCAGTACTTC
>TRBV5-8|TRBJ2-7|NA|TRBD1
CASSLGDGGQVSYEQYF
TGTGCCAGCAGCTTGGGGGACGGGGGACAGGTGAGCTACGAGCAGTACTTC
>TRBV7-9|TRBJ2-5|NA|TRBD2
CASSLEGLVTGETQYF
TGTGCCAGCAGCTTAGAGGGACTAGTAACGGGAGAGACCCAGTACTTC
>TRBV28|TRBJ2-7|NA|NA
CASSLSPYEQYF
TGTGCCAGCAGTTTATCCCCCTACGAGCAGTACTTC
>TRBV6-5|TRBJ1-4|NA|NA
CASRRGPTNEKLFF
TGTGCCAGCAGGCGGGGGCCAACTAATGAAAAACTGTTTTTT
>TRBV5-8|TRBJ2-1|NA|NA
CASSLAVASVWKGEQFF
TGTGCCAGCAGCTTGGCCGTGGCTAGCGTTTGGAAGGGGGAGCAGTTCTTC
>TRBV27|TRBJ1-2|NA|TRBD1
CASSGMTGNYGYTF
TGTGCCAGCAGTGGGATGACAGGGAACTATGGCTACACCTTC
>TRBV9|TRBJ2-7|NA|TRBD1
CASSVGDRGPVDEQYF
TGTGCCAGCAGCGTGGGGGACAGGGGGCCCGTTGACGAGCAGTACTTC
>TRBV7-3|TRBJ1-2|NA|TRBD1
CASSSLNMGTGFIGYTF
TGTGCCAGCAGCTCTCTTAATATGGGGACAGGGTTTATTGGCTACACCTTC
>TRBV30|TRBJ2-6|once|TRBD1
CAWVDRGRVGANVLTF
TGTGCCTGGGTTGACAGGGGGCGAGTGGGGGCCAACGTCCTGACTTTC
>TRBV9|TRBJ1-3|NA|NA
CASSVEASGTRGNTIYF
TGTGCCAGCAGCGTAGAAGCTTCGGGGACTAGAGGAAACACCATATATTTT
>TRBV5-6|TRBJ1-1|NA|TRBD1
CASSLIARGRTEAFF
TGTGCCAGCAGCTTGATCGCCAGGGGGCGTACTGAAGCTTTCTTT
>TRBV5-1|TRBJ2-2|few|TRBD2
CASSFGEGRLAANTGELFF
TGCGCCAGCAGCTTTGGGGAGGGACGACTAGCGGCGAACACCGGGGAGCTGTTTTTT
>TRBV18|TRBJ2-3|once|TRBD2
CASSATSGRTDTQYF
TGTGCCAGCTCAGCGACTAGCGGGAGGACAGATACGCAGTATTTT
>TRBV11-2|TRBJ2-1|NA|TRBD2
CASSFTSGNRDEQFF
TGTGCCAGCAGTTTTACTAGCGGGAACCGGGATGAGCAGTTCTTC
>TRBV9|TRBJ2-5|NA|NA
CASSPRQVQETQYF
TGTGCCAGCAGCCCTAGACAGGTCCAAGAGACCCAGTACTTC
>TRBV27|TRBJ2-1|NA|TRBD2
CASSLFGRGGLAGYNEQFF
TGTGCCAGCAGTTTATTTGGTCGGGGGGGACTAGCGGGCTACAATGAGCAGTTCTTC
>TRBV5-4|TRBJ1-6|NA|TRBD1
CASSFGQENSPLHF
TGTGCCAGCAGCTTTGGACAGGAAAATTCACCCCTCCACTTT